This T cell receptor (beta chain) comes out of a study of T cell clones after liver transplantation. Assay used: immunoSEQ multiplex PCR; TCRdb lists only in-frame clones, some missing. Counted here are 95,000 to 110,000 clones, approximately 78% occurring once; the ten biggest clones make up just under 1%. About this clone: The antigen is undetermined.

Study-wide findings and caveats: These preliminary findings come from unstandardized post-transplant sampling times.

Trimming removed 5 bases from V and 6 bases from J, with 9 bases in between. The CDR3 has 12 amino acids. Germline CDR1 LNHDA, CDR2 SQIVND (reference sequence). The V call is TRBV19, the J call TRBJ2-3; a possible D gene is TRBD1 (6 bases). Sample: CD4+ T cells from blood, taken before liver transplant. The clonotype originates from a human donor who received a liver transplant. CDR3 nucleotide sequence: TGTGCCAGTAGTCGACAGGCGGATACGCAGTATTTT. Its protein product is CASSRQADTQYF.